This TCR beta chain was retrieved from a study of T cell repertoires in cytomegalovirus infection. A single record per CDR3 protein comes from TCRdb applying MiXCR to the reads. The profile covers fewer than 550,000 distinct CDR3 sequences, with roughly 12% appearing a single time and roughly a tenth taken by the ten largest. In this sample, this clonotype turned up many times. Germline V CDR1 and CDR2: SGHRS, YFSETQ. V was trimmed by 0 bases and J by 8 bases, leaving 15 bases between them. This CDR3 comprises 15 residues. The chain combines TRBV5-1 with TRBJ2-1, with D tentatively TRBD2 (6 bases). Sequencing was done on a sample of PBMCs. The TCR originated in a human donor in good health (CMV status not recorded). Some clones in this sample may be carry-over from other donors' samples. This chain's CDR3 is CASSLGTSIWDEQFF. The CDR3 DNA reads TGCGCCAGCAGCTTGGGTACTAGCATTTGGGATGAGCAGTTCTTC.